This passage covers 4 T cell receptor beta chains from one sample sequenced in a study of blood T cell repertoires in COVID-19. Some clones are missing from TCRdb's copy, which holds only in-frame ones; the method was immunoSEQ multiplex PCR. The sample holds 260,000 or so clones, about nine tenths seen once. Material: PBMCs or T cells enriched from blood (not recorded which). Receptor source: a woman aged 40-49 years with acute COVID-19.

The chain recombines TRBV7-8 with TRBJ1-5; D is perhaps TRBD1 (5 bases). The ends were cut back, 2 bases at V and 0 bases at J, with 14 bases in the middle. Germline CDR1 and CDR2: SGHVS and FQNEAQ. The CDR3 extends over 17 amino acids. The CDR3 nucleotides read TGTGCCAGCAGCTTATCGGCAGGGTTCGTTAGCAATCAGCCCCAGCATTTT. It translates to CASSLSAGFVSNQPQHF.

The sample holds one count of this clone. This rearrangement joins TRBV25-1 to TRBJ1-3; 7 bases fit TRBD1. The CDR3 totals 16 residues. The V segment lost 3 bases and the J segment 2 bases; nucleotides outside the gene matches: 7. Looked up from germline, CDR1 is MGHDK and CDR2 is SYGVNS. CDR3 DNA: TGTGCCAGCAGTGATTCCCCCGGGACAGCTGGAAACACCATATATTTT. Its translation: CASSDSPGTAGNTIYF.

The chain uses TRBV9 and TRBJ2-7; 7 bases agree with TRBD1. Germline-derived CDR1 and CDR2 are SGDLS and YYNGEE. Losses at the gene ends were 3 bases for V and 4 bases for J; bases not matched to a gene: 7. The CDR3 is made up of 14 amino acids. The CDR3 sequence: CASSARRQGYEQYF. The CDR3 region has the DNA TGTGCCAGCAGCGCCCGGCGACAGGGTTACGAGCAGTACTTC.

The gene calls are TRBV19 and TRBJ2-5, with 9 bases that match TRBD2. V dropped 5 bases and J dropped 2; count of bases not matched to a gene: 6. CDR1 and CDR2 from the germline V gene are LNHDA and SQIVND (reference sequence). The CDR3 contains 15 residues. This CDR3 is CASSATSGIQETQYF. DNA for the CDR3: TGTGCCAGTAGTGCGACTAGCGGTATACAAGAGACCCAGTACTTC.